Listed here is a single TCR beta chain. The sample comes from a study of response to subunit inactivated influenza vaccine. One entry per CDR3 protein, called by TCRdb with MiXCR from the RT-PCR reads. The table has roughly 790,000 distinct CDR3 sequences, roughly 20% seen once. Germline V gene data show CDR1 as LGHNA and CDR2 as YSLEER. The V end lost 0 bases, the J end lost 8 bases, and 17 bases lay between the germline ends. The CDR3 contains 17 residues. The rearrangement links TRBV4-3 to TRBJ1-6; TRBD1 is a possible D gene (6 bases). The origin of this receptor is a middle-aged man who received an inactivated influenza vaccine. The input for sequencing was PBMCs from blood, taken roughly 5 days after vaccination. CDR3 in amino acids: CASSQDLPQGRYSPLHF. DNA for the CDR3: TGCGCCAGCAGCCAAGATCTTCCCCAGGGGAGGTATTCACCCCTCCACTTT.